The 22 T cell receptor beta chains presented below share a single source sample, sequenced in a study of PD-1 blockade in classical Hodgkin lymphoma. The time point was: cycle 4 day 1 (C4D1), after about 6 weeks of nivolumab. Autologous stem cell transplantation was followed by relapse in every patient, and brentuximab vedotin exposure varied. Assay: immunoSEQ multiplex PCR; the TCRdb copy retains only in-frame clones and omits some. In the table there are some 24,000 clones, around 80% of which are singletons. Sequenced material: peripheral blood mononuclear cells (PBMCs), taken before the fourth cycle of nivolumab. The receptors come from a human donor with classical Hodgkin lymphoma.

CDR3 DNA: TGTGCCAGTAAAGACAGTCCGACTGGCAATCAGCCCCAGCATTTT. This sequence encodes CASKDSPTGNQPQHF. This rearrangement joins TRBV19 to TRBJ1-5; TRBD1 is a possible D gene (5 bases). The V end lost 7 bases, the J end lost 2 bases, and 15 bases lay between the germline ends. From germline, CDR1 is LNHDA and CDR2 SQIVND (reference sequence). The CDR3 loop spans 15 amino acids.

This clone was seen a single time. The chain combines TRBV9 with TRBJ2-1; D gene ambiguous. With 0 bases removed from V and 4 bases from J, the gap between germline ends came to 14 bases. CDR3 length: 16 amino acids. Germline V gives CDR1 SGDLS, CDR2 YYNGEE. CDR3 coding DNA: TGTGCCAGCAGCGTAGAGGTAACATTCGCTTACAATGAGCAGTTCTTC. This translates into CASSVEVTFAYNEQFF.

This chain connects TRBV29-1 to TRBJ1-1, with D uncertain. The V and J ends lost 5 bases and 1 base respectively, with 8 bases between them. There are 12 residues in the CDR3. Germline loops: CDR1 SQVTM, CDR2 ANQGSEA. CDR3 in DNA: TGCAGCGTTCAGATAGGGAACACTGAAGCTTTCTTT. Translation gives CSVQIGNTEAFF.

The chain is built from TRBV10-1 and TRBJ1-1; D perhaps matches TRBD1 (5 bases). This CDR3 has 13 residues. V gave up 1 base and J gave up 11 bases, with 14 bases separating them. The germline gives CDR1 WNHNN, CDR2 SYGVQD (reference sequence). The CDR3 region is CASSEFPGWVAFF. The CDR3 region has the DNA TGCGCCAGCAGTGAGTTCCCAGGGTGGGTCGCTTTCTTT.

CDR3 sequence (DNA): TGCAGCGCTTACACCAAAGGGGCCTACGAGCAGTACTTC. Amino acids: CSAYTKGAYEQYF. The V gene is TRBV29-1, the J gene TRBJ2-7; tentative D call: TRBD1 (5 bases). The V and J ends lost 7 bases and 2 bases respectively, with 15 bases between them. In germline, CDR1 is SQVTM, CDR2 ANQGSEA. CDR3 size: 13 residues.

This sequence joins TRBV4-1 and TRBJ2-5; unclear D gene. V was clipped by 3 bases and J by 5 bases, with 10 bases between them. The CDR3 length is 13 residues. Germline V gene lookup returns CDR1 MGHRA and CDR2 YSYEKL. The CDR3, as DNA: TGCGCCAGCAGCCACCTCCCCGGGGAGACCCAGTACTTC. Amino acid sequence: CASSHLPGETQYF.

This chain uses TRBV29-1 with TRBJ1-2; 9 positions agree with TRBD1. V gave up 7 bases and J gave up 6 bases; unmatched junction bases: 15. Germline V gene sequence: CDR1 SQVTM, CDR2 ANQGSEA. The CDR3 totals 15 residues. The CDR3 bases are TGCAGCGCAGGACTTGATTGGACAGGGGAAGATGGCTACACCTTC. Translation gives CSAGLDWTGEDGYTF.

This clone was observed once. The CDR3 DNA sequence: TGTGCCAGCAGTTTATCGGGGCAGAACACTGAAGCTTTCTTT. It specifies CASSLSGQNTEAFF. The J gene is TRBJ1-1, the V gene TRBV27; D might be TRBD1 (5 bases). Germline loops: CDR1 MNHEY, CDR2 SMNVEV (reference sequence). V lost 0 bases and J 1 base, leaving 6 bases between the germline ends. This CDR3 is built from 14 residues.

The chain combines TRBV4-1 with TRBJ2-7; D is perhaps TRBD1 (6 bases). The V gene lost 4 bases and the J gene lost 0 bases, with 10 bases spanning the gap. This CDR3 region has 14 residues. Germline V gene sequence: CDR1 MGHRA, CDR2 YSYEKL. CDR3 in DNA: TGCGCCAGCAGCCTCCGGGACACCTCCTACGAGCAGTACTTC. Translating it yields CASSLRDTSYEQYF.

The chain links TRBV5-1 to TRBJ2-3; 9 positions match TRBD2. CDR3 length equals 14 residues. V dropped 0 bases and J dropped 4; count of bases not matched to a gene: 0. CDR1 is SGHRS, CDR2 YFSETQ, per germline. The DNA for the CDR3 is TGCGCCAGCAGCTTGGGCGGGGGGGCAGATACGCAGTATTTT. This sequence encodes CASSLGGGADTQYF. The full variable domain, in which reference TRBV5-1 and TRBJ2-3 provide the parts outside the CDR3, is KAGVTQTPRYLIKTRGQQVTLSCSPISGHRSVSWYQQTPGQGLQFLFEYFSETQRNKGNFPGRFSGRQFSNSRSEMNVSTLELGDSALYLCASSLGGGADTQYFGPGTRLTVL.

The V and J genes are TRBV4-1 and TRBJ1-1, with unresolved D. The CDR3 length is 13 residues. CDR1 and CDR2 (germline): MGHRA, YSYEKL. Trimming took 1 base from V and 0 from J, leaving 3 bases between them. The CDR3 spells CASSQVLNTEAFF. DNA of the CDR3: TGCGCCAGCAGCCAAGTACTGAACACTGAAGCTTTCTTT.

The chain links TRBV7-2 to TRBJ2-3; no reliable D call. The CDR3 has 13 residues. Germline values: CDR1 SGHTA, CDR2 FQGNSA. Trimming removed 4 bases from V and 1 base from J, with 6 bases in between. CDR3 bases: TGTGCCAGCAGCTCTCCAGGCACAGATACGCAGTATTTT. It yields the protein CASSSPGTDTQYF.

V and J are TRBV5-1 and TRBJ2-3; weak D call: TRBD1 (7 bases). Between the trimmed V and J ends, which lost 1 base and 7 bases, there was a span of 16 bases. The length of the CDR3 is 15 residues. CDR1 SGHRS and CDR2 YFSETQ come from the germline V gene. The CDR3 region is CASSLRDREVNTQYF. The CDR3 DNA reads as TGCGCCAGCAGCTTGCGTGACAGGGAGGTAAATACGCAGTATTTT.

V usage is TRBV11-2 and J usage is TRBJ2-5; the D is unclear. Looked up from germline, CDR1 is SGHAT and CDR2 is FQNNGV. V was cut by 6 bases and J by 2 bases, with 7 bases left in between. The CDR3 spans 12 residues. The CDR3: CASRWGQETQYF. CDR3 DNA: TGTGCCAGCAGGTGGGGACAAGAGACCCAGTACTTC.

This chain links TRBV7-2 with TRBJ2-2; the D gene is possibly TRBD2 (5 bases). Trimming left V 4 bases short and J 5 bases short, with 11 bases between. Germline values: CDR1 SGHTA, CDR2 FQGNSA. The CDR3 has 14 amino acids. The CDR3 nucleotides read TGTGCCAGCAGCTCAGAGGGTAGGACCGGGGAGCTGTTTTTT. Its protein is CASSSEGRTGELFF.

The table lists this clone with a few counts. V and J are TRBV7-2 and TRBJ2-1; 15 positions match TRBD2. Per the germline V gene, CDR1 is SGHTA and CDR2 is FQGNSA. Germline trimming cut 5 bases from V and 7 bases from J; bases unmatched to any gene: 6. The CDR3 sequence is 16 residues long. The CDR3 DNA is TGTGCCAGCAGCCTCGGACTAGCGGGAGGGGGAAATGAGCAGTTCTTC. Translated: CASSLGLAGGGNEQFF.

The chain combines TRBV9 with TRBJ2-1; maybe TRBD1 (6 bases). The V end was cut by 2 bases, the J end by 5 bases, with 14 bases between. There are 15 residues in the CDR3. Germline V gene data show CDR1 as SGDLS and CDR2 as YYNGEE. CDR3 bases: TGTGCCAGCAGCGTGAGGGGGTTGTGGGACAATGAGCAGTTCTTC. This codes for CASSVRGLWDNEQFF. Full variable domain (remainder filled in from reference TRBV9 and TRBJ2-1): DSGVTQTPKHLITATGQRVTLRCSPRSGDLSVYWYQQSLDQGLQFLIQYYNGEERAKGNILERFSAQQFPDLHSELNLSSLELGDSALYFCASSVRGLWDNEQFFGPGTRLTVL.

The chain employs TRBV7-9 and TRBJ2-3; 7 nucleotides agree with TRBD1. The CDR3 runs 14 residues. The trim removed 4 bases at V and 5 bases at J, leaving 6 bases unmatched. From germline, CDR1 is SEHNR and CDR2 FQNEAQ (reference sequence). In nucleotides, the CDR3 is TGTGCCAGCAGCTGGGACAGCATCCAAGATACGCAGTATTTT. Its translation: CASSWDSIQDTQYF. The complete variable domain, with remaining parts taken from reference TRBV7-9 and TRBJ2-3, reads DTGVSQNPRHKITKRGQNVTFRCDPISEHNRLYWYRQTLGQGPEFLTYFQNEAQLEKSRLLSDRFSAERPKGSFSTLEIQRTEQGDSAMYLCASSWDSIQDTQYFGPGTRLTVL.

This clone was detected only a few times. The gene calls are TRBV5-6 and TRBJ2-1; 10 nucleotides agree with TRBD2. Germline CDR1 is SGHDT and CDR2 is YYEEEE. This CDR3 is 17 amino acids long. After removal of 4 bases from V and 7 bases from J, the junction contained 14 bases not matched to a gene. The CDR3: CASSPSGGAPQGNEQFF. CDR3 coding DNA: TGTGCCAGCAGCCCCAGCGGGGGGGCCCCTCAGGGGAATGAGCAGTTCTTC. Full variable domain (rest looked up from reference TRBV5-6 and TRBJ2-1): DAGVTQSPTHLIKTRGQQVTLRCSPKSGHDTVSWYQQALGQGPQFIFQYYEEEERQRGNFPDRFSGHQFPNYSSELNVNALLLGDSALYLCASSPSGGAPQGNEQFFGPGTRLTVL.

The rearrangement joins TRBV13 to TRBJ2-3; 9 nucleotides line up with TRBD2. The V gene end was trimmed by 5 bases and the J gene end by 2 bases; junction bases not matched to a gene: 8. The CDR3 length is 16 residues. From germline, CDR1 is PRHDT and CDR2 FYEKMQ (reference sequence). In DNA form, the CDR3 reads TGTGCCAGCAGCCAGGCCAGCGGGAGGCCCACAGATACGCAGTATTTT. This gives the protein CASSQASGRPTDTQYF.

This clone has only a few counts. The chain combines TRBV9 with TRBJ1-2, with TRBD1 identical over 9 bases. CDR3 length: 16 residues. The ends lost 0 bases at V and 8 bases at J; junction bases unmatched: 11. Germline V gene sequence: CDR1 SGDLS, CDR2 YYNGEE. CDR3 sequence: CASSVAEQGARWGYTF. DNA for the CDR3: TGTGCCAGCAGCGTAGCTGAACAGGGGGCGCGTTGGGGCTACACCTTC. Full variable domain (remainder filled in from reference TRBV9 and TRBJ1-2): DSGVTQTPKHLITATGQRVTLRCSPRSGDLSVYWYQQSLDQGLQFLIQYYNGEERAKGNILERFSAQQFPDLHSELNLSSLELGDSALYFCASSVAEQGARWGYTFGSGTRLTVV.

The chain joins TRBV18 to TRBJ1-6; the D is unclear. Germline CDR1 and CDR2: KGHSH and LQKENI. V shed 2 bases and J shed 9 bases, with 17 bases lying between them. The CDR3 consists of 16 residues. This chain's CDR3 is CASSPRSGRVTSPLHF. The CDR3 coding sequence is TGTGCCAGCTCACCAAGGTCCGGGAGGGTTACTTCACCCCTCCACTTT.